The source of this T cell receptor (beta chain) is a study of blood T cell repertoires in COVID-19. In the authors' workflow: By means of reference gene primer amplification, nucleated cell counts were estimated. Using immunoSEQ multiplex PCR, the repertoire was profiled, and TCRdb retains in-frame clones only, with some absent. That table furnishes V, J and clone size, whereas the DNA furnished D and trimming. The sample shows tens of thousands of clones, approximately 83% of them seen only once. Unmatched junction bases numbered 10, after V lost 5 bases and J lost 0 bases. Germline values: CDR1 SGHAT, CDR2 FQNNGV. This CDR3 has 17 amino acids.

The material sequenced was peripheral blood. The V gene is TRBV11-2, the J gene TRBJ2-1; TRBD2 matches at 7 bases. This clonotype originated in a man aged 40-55 years with acute or convalescent COVID-19. CDR3 amino acids: CASSRRASGASYNEQFF. The CDR3, as DNA: TGTGCCAGCAGCCGAAGGGCAAGCGGGGCCTCCTACAATGAGCAGTTCTTC.